Listed below are T cell receptor beta chains from one sample, sequenced in a study of early T cells in non-severe SARS-CoV-2 infection. TCRdb reprocessed the 5' RACE reads via MiXCR and lists one record per CDR3 protein. This sample has about 60,000 distinct CDR3 sequences, with approximately 12% found just once. Sequencing used whole blood. The receptors derive from an adult who was a healthcare worker with PCR-confirmed SARS-CoV-2 infection or an uninfected control (not recorded which). Both conserved end residues are part of each CDR3. A D gene is named only where the DNA matches it firmly. For some rows the clone size is stated as once, few or many, or as a class when expanded; others skip it.

clone_size j_call d_call v_call cdr3_aa cdr3_nt
many TRBJ2-5 . TRBV11-2 CASSRDFLETQYF TGTGCCAGCAGCAGGGACTTTCTAGAGACCCAGTACTTC
few TRBJ2-1 TRBD1 TRBV7-9 CASSPGQGWFF TGTGCCAGCAGCCCCGGACAGGGGTGGTTCTTC
few TRBJ2-1 . TRBV20-1 CSARANTGTRYEQFF TGCAGTGCTAGAGCAAATACCGGGACGCGCTATGAGCAGTTCTTC
. TRBJ2-1 TRBD1 TRBV7-2 CASSSQTGNEQFF TGTGCCAGCAGCTCCCAGACAGGGAATGAGCAGTTCTTC
few TRBJ2-1 . TRBV6-1 CASSESSNEQFF TGTGCCAGCAGTGAATCGTCTAATGAGCAGTTCTTC